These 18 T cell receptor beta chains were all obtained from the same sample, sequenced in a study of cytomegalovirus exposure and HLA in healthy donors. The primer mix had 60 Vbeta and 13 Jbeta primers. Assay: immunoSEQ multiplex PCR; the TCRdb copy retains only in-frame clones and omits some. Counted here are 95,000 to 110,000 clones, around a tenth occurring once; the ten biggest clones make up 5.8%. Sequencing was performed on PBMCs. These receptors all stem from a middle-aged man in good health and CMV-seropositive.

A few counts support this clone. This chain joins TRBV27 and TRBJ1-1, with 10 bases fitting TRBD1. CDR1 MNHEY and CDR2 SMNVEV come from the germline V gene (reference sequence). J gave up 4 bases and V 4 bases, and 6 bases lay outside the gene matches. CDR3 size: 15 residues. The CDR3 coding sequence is TGTGCCAGCAGTTCGACAGGGGGCGGCGGCACTGAAGCTTTCTTT. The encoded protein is CASSSTGGGGTEAFF.

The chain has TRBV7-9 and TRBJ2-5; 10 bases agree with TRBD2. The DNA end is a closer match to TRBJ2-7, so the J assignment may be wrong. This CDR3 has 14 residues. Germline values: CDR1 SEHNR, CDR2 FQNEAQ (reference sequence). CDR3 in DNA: TGTGCCAGCAGCTCACTAGCGGGATTGAGCGAGCAGTACTTC. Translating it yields CASSSLAGLSEQYF.

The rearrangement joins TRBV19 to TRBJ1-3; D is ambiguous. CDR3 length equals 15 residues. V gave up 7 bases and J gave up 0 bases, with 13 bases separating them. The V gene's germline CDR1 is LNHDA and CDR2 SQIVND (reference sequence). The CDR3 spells CASTKGGFSGNTIYF. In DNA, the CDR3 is TGTGCCAGTACCAAAGGAGGTTTCTCTGGAAACACCATATATTTT.

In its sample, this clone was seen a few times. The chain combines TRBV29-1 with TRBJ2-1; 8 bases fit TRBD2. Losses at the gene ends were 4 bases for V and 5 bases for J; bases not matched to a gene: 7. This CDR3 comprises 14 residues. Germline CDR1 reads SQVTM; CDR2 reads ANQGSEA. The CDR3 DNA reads TGCAGCGTTGCAGTAGCGGGAAAGAACAATGAGCAGTTCTTC. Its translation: CSVAVAGKNNEQFF.

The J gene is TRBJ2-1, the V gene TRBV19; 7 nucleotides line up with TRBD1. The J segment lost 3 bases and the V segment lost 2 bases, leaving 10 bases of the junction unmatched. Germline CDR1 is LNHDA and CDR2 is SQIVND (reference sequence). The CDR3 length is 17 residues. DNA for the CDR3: TGTGCCAGTAGTATACCGACGGGACAGCTCTTCTACAATGAGCAGTTCTTC. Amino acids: CASSIPTGQLFYNEQFF.

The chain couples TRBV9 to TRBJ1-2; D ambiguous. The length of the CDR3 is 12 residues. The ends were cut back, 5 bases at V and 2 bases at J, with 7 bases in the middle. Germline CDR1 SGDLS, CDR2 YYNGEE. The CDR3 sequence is CASSRGNYGYTF. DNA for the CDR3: TGTGCCAGCAGTCGAGGAAACTATGGCTACACCTTC.

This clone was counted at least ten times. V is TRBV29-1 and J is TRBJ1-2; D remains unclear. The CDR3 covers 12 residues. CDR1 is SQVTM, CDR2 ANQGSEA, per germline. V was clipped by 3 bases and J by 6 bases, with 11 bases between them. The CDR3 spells CSVDRRFDGYTF. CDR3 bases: TGCAGCGTTGATAGGAGGTTTGATGGCTACACCTTC.

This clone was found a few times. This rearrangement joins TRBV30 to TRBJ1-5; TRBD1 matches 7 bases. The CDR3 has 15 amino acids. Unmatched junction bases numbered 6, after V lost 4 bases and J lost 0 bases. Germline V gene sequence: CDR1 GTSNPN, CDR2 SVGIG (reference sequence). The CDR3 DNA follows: TGTGCCTGGACGACAGGGAAAAATAGCAATCAGCCCCAGCATTTT. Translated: CAWTTGKNSNQPQHF.

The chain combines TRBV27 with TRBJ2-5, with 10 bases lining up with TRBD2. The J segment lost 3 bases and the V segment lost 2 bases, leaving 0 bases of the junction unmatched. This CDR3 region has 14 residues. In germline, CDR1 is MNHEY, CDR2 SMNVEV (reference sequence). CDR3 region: CASSLLAGEETQYF. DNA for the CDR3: TGTGCCAGCAGTTTACTAGCGGGAGAAGAGACCCAGTACTTC.

The CDR3 loop is CASSELAGTDNEQFF. The CDR3 bases are TGTGCCAGCAGTGAACTAGCGGGTACGGACAATGAGCAGTTCTTC. This sequence joins TRBV25-1 and TRBJ2-1; 8 bases agree with TRBD2. Germline V gene data show CDR1 as MGHDK and CDR2 as SYGVNS. V lost 2 bases and J lost 5; bases outside the gene matches: 5. The CDR3 has 15 amino acids.

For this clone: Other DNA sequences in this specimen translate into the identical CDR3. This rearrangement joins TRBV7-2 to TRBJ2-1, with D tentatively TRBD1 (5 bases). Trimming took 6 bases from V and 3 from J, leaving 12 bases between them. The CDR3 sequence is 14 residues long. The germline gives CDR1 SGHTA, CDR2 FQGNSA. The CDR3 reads CASSSLRDYNEQFF. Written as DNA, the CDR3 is TGTGCCAGCAGTTCCCTCAGGGACTACAATGAGCAGTTCTTC.

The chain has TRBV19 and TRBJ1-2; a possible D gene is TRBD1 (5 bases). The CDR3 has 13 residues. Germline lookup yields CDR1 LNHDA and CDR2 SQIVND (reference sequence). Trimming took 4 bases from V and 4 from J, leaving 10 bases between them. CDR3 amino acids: CASSRQGTYGYTF. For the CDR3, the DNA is TGTGCCAGTAGTAGGCAGGGAACCTATGGCTACACCTTC.

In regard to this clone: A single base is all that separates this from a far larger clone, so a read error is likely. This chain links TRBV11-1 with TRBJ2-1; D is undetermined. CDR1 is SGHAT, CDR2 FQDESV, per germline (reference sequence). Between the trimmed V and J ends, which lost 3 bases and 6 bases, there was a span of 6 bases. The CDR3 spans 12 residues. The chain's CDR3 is CASSFFSNEQFF. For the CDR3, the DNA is TGTGCCAGCAGCTTTTTCAGCAATGAGCAGTTCTTC.

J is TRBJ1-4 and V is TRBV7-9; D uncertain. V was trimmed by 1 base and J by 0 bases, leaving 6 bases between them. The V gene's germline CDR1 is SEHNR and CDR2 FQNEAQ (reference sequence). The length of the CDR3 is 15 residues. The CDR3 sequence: CASSLEQATNEKLFF. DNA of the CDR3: TGTGCCAGCAGCTTAGAACAAGCAACTAATGAAAAACTGTTTTTT.

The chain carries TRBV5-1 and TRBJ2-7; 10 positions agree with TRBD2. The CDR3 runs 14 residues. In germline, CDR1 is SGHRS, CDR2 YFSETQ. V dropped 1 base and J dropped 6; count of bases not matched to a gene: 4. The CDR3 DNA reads TGCGCCAGCAGCTTGACTAGCGGGATTGTCGAGCAGTACTTC. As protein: CASSLTSGIVEQYF.

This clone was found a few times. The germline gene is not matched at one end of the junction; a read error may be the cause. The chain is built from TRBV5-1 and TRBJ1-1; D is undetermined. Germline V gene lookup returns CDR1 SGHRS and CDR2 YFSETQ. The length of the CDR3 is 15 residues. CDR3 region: CASSLFQTKNAEAFF. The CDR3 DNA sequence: TGCGCCAGCAGCTTGTTTCAGACAAAGAACGCTGAAGCTTTCTTT.

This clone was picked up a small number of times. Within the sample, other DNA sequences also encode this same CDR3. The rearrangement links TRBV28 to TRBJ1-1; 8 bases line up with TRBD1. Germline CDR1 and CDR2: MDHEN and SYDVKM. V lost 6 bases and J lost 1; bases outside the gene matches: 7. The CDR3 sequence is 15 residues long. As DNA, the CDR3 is TGTGCCAGCAGCTCACCGGGGACAGGGAACACTGAAGCTTTCTTT. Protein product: CASSSPGTGNTEAFF.

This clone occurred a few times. This chain's CDR3 is CASSLDRNNRQQETQYF. The CDR3 nucleotides read TGTGCCAGCAGCTTAGATCGTAATAACAGGCAGCAAGAGACCCAGTACTTC. The chain combines TRBV11-3 with TRBJ2-5; D is perhaps TRBD1 (5 bases). Germline V gene lookup returns CDR1 SGHNT and CDR2 YENEEA. Trimming took 0 bases from V and 2 from J, leaving 16 bases between them. This CDR3 region has 17 residues.